This T cell receptor beta chain emerged from a study of tumor-infiltrating lymphocytes in primary liver carcinoma. Study details: Surgical resection was the treatment these patients received for primary liver carcinoma.

Deletions cut 8 bases from V and 4 bases from J, with 18 bases between. Germline CDR1 MNHNS, CDR2 SASEGT. The CDR3 sequence is 14 residues long. Unsorted whole blood yielded blood RNA, and germline DNA was extracted as well. Priming with a constant-region primer yielded TCR beta cDNA from roughly 0.45 ug total RNA. A slightly modified ARM-PCR protocol with three nested multiplex PCR rounds produced these TCR beta libraries. Forward primers for TRBV1-TRBV30 and a C-beta reverse primer served the first two PCR rounds, at roughly 10 cycles each. TCRdb fed the multiplex PCR reads into MiXCR, producing one record per CDR3 protein. Of 310,000 or so distinct CDR3 sequences in the sample, around 60% were seen once.

This sequence was found in a man between 40 and 49 years old with primary liver carcinoma and hepatitis B virus infection. The chain has TRBV6-1 and TRBJ2-7, with a weak D call TRBD2 (5 bases). Sequencing input: peripheral blood. This chain's CDR3 is CASGRDRVKYEQYF. The CDR3 DNA sequence: TGTGCCAGCGGCCGGGATAGGGTTAAATACGAGCAGTACTTC.